Each of the 4 T cell receptor beta chains below was sequenced from the same sample in a study of T cell responses to AZD1222 COVID-19 vaccine. Assay: immunoSEQ multiplex PCR; the TCRdb copy retains only in-frame clones and omits some. In the table there are about 150,000 clones, under 95% of which are singletons. The sample was peripheral blood, taken on day 0 of AZD1222 vaccination. The source of these receptors is an adult in good health.

The chain has TRBV10-1 and TRBJ2-1; weak D call: TRBD1 (5 bases). The CDR3 loop spans 17 amino acids. Germline lookup yields CDR1 WNHNN and CDR2 SYGVQD (reference sequence). V dropped 9 bases and J dropped 1 base, with 22 bases sitting between them. The CDR3, as DNA: TGCGCCAGTCCGGGCCAACAAAAGGACACGTCCTACAATGAGCAGTTCTTC. Translation: CASPGQQKDTSYNEQFF.

The V and J genes are TRBV12-3 or TRBV12-4 and TRBJ2-1; D is perhaps TRBD1 (5 bases). Between the trimmed V and J ends, which lost 6 bases and 3 bases, there was a span of 9 bases. This CDR3 comprises 13 residues. CDR3 DNA: TGTGCCAGCAGAGCGACAGACTACAATGAGCAGTTCTTC. This codes for CASRATDYNEQFF.

This clone was counted a few times. The chain carries TRBV5-5 and TRBJ1-3; D remains unclear. The CDR3 runs 14 residues. CDR1 and CDR2 (germline): SGHKS, YYEKEE (reference sequence). V gave up 0 bases and J gave up 3 bases, with 7 bases separating them. The CDR3 bases are TGTGCCAGCAGCTTGGGACCCGTTGGAAACACCATATATTTT. Translating gives CASSLGPVGNTIYF.

The chain uses TRBV3-1 (or the pseudogene TRBV3-2) and TRBJ1-2; 7 bases map to TRBD1. CDR3 length equals 15 residues. The germline gives CDR1 LGHDT, CDR2 YNNKEL (reference sequence). Trimming cost V 1 base and J 6 bases; bases outside gene matches: 8. In DNA, the CDR3 is TGTGCCAGCAGCCAAGGGGAACAGGGGATCGATGGCTACACCTTC. Encoded protein: CASSQGEQGIDGYTF.